This TCR beta chain comes out of a study of immune aging and cytomegalovirus after organ transplant (dated by TCRdb to the early 2020s). Study-wide context: Every transplant recipient was given three-drug immunosuppression consisting of prednisone, tacrolimus, and mycophenolate.

The time point label of this sample denotes: five sample-tagged time points from pre-transplant (day -1) to day 368 post-transplant, pooled. Thawed PBMC were stimulated for approximately twelve hours with a CMV IE-1 overlapping peptide library without transport inhibitors. After thawing, cells rested overnight before stimulation in R10 medium with CD28/CD49d costimulation. The IE-1 peptide library was made up of 15-amino-acid peptides, each overlapping by 11 amino acids. Each time point was barcoded with BD Single-Cell Multiplexing Kit Sample Tags, pooled, and stained with oligo-conjugated anti-CD45RA plus sorting antibodies. A BD FACSAria III was used to sort CMV-responsive CD8+CD137+ and CD4+CD154+ T cells at 4-way purity. Blood samples were drawn into EDTA vacutainers and processed by Ficoll gradient within 1-24 hours. Including the terminal cysteine and phenylalanine, the CDR3 comprises 16 residues. Here the CDR3 DNA is all that survives: 48 bases in frame from base 1. Clipping removes 3 bases from V and 6 bases from J, with 10 as the unmatched junction base count. The germline V gene specifies SGDLS as CDR1 and YYNGEE as CDR2.

As concerns this clonotype: The specificity of this receptor is unknown. Base quality data are lacking; no much larger clone is found one base away.

Receptors were amplified or captured by single-cell sequencing. TCRdb records Illumina NovaSeq 6000 as the sequencer. The BD Rhapsody Targeted mRNA and AbSeq Reagent Kit, in a microwell format, was used for cell capture and library preparation. Libraries covered TCR, sample tags, AbSeq, and targeted mRNA from the Human T-Cell Expression Panel plus custom TOX and TOX2 primers. An Illumina NovaSeq was used to sequence the libraries. In the authors' own workflow: The analysis covered 9,000 to 13,000 cells in total, of which 7,000 to 7,500 were CD8 T cells and 4494 were CD8 T cells with an identifiable TCR CDR3. Raw data were processed with the BD Rhapsody Targeted Analysis Pipeline with V(D)J processing on the Seven Bridges Genomics platform. Quality control, Sample Tag demultiplexing with Lex-BDSMK, clone identification with VDJ Explorer, and Seurat clustering were all done in SeqGeq 1.6.0. A clone was considered non-expanded if it made up <1% of CD8 T cells, and considered a clonal expansion if it made up >2.5% of the sample. Through fastp at Q25 and MiXCR, TCRdb rebuilt clones from the public reads, retaining in-frame beta chains. When rows share a CDR3 protein, they turn into one entry using the most common DNA and genes. The V and J calls come from TCRdb's annotation, not from the publication. The sample table contains about 20,000 distinct CDR3 sequences; only one count was recorded for about a third of them. About 25% of the sample belongs to the ten largest clones.

What the authors observed across the whole study: CD57 was not measured in the sequencing data, so a conservative gene-based aging definition was used instead. Aged-phenotype cells increased post-transplant regardless of clone size, earlier in large clones (days 200-264) than small clones, following viremia. TEMRA cells made up a larger share of large clones, and the seven largest clones (1904 cells) gained aged and TEMRA cells while losing TCM cells.

Recombination linked TRBV9 to TRBJ2-3, with TRBD2 matching 10 junction bases. The sequence was obtained from a female donor who had a heart transplant and CMV viremia. Sequenced here: CMV peptide-activated CD4+ and CD8+ T cells sorted from blood, sampled at five time points, pooled. The sample's cell subset or site, from its label and the paper: sorted CD8+CD137+ and CD4+CD154+ T cells after 12 to 13 h CMV IE-1 peptide stimulation. Here is the DNA: TGTGCCAGCAGCGGCCCTAGCGGGGGATTCTTCGATACGCAGTATTTT. It encodes CASSGPSGGFFDTQYF.